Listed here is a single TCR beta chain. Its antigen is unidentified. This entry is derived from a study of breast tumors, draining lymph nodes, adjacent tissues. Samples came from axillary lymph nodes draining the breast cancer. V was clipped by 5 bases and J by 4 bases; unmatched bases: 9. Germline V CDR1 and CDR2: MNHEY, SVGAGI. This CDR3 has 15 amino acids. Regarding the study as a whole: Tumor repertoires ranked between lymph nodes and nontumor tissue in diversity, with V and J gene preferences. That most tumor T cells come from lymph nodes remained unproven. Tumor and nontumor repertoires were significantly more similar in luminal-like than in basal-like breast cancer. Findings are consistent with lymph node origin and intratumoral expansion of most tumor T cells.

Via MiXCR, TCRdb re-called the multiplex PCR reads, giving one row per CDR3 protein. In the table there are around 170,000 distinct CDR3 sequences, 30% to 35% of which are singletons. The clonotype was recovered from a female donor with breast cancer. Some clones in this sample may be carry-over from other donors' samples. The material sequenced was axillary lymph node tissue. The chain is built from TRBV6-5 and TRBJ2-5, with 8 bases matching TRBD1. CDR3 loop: CASSANQGAGETQYF. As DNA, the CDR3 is TGTGCCAGCAGTGCAAACCAGGGGGCCGGAGAGACCCAGTACTTC.